This T cell receptor beta chain stems from a study of blood T cell repertoires in COVID-19. Whole-study context: Acute-phase and convalescent COVID-19 samples originated in the United States, Italy and Spain. The analysed material was cDNA or gDNA that came from T cells, B-cell-depleted T cells, or PBMCs.

The authors' processing: How many nucleated cells were present was estimated from reference gene primer amplification. The table came from immunoSEQ multiplex PCR; TCRdb's copy has only in-frame clones and leaves some out. The V and J calls and the clone size are those of that table, but D and trimming were determined from the DNA. This repertoire shows around 93,000 clones, roughly 79% found once; its top ten account for 9.8%. The sample taken for sequencing was peripheral blood. The origin of this receptor is a woman of 80 years or more with acute or convalescent COVID-19.

CDR3 loop: CASSQGQFMNTEAFF. DNA for the CDR3: TGTGCCAGCAGCCAAGGACAGTTCATGAACACTGAAGCTTTCTTT. The chain has TRBV4-2 and TRBJ1-1; tentatively, D is TRBD1 (5 bases). Trimming took 1 base from V and 0 from J, leaving 9 bases between them. CDR3 size: 15 residues. The germline gives CDR1 LGHNA, CDR2 YNFKEQ.